This T cell receptor (beta chain) is from a study of cytomegalovirus exposure and HLA in healthy donors. Study results and limitations: Upon later analysis, TCR association rates were observed to vary by HLA locus, being highest for DRB1 and lowest for HLA-C. Reportedly, fewer N-insertions than the roughly 700-donor mean appeared in an Asian-associated ancestry cluster in a later analysis. It is likely that the observed cluster of highly shared sequence variants was a sequencing artifact. Clonal expansion, a later analysis showed, was greater in HLA-associated TCR beta chains than in equally common others.

As for this clone: The antigen is not known.

J was trimmed by 6 bases and V by 3 bases; bases with no gene match: 6. CDR3 length equals 15 residues. The germline gives CDR1 SGHKS, CDR2 YYEKEE (reference sequence). Vbeta (60) and Jbeta (13) primers were used in the PCR. Assay: immunoSEQ multiplex PCR; the TCRdb copy retains only in-frame clones and omits some. The sample yields about 98,000 clones, 77% seen once. This rearrangement joins TRBV5-5 to TRBJ2-3; 11 nucleotides match TRBD2. This sequence originates from a male donor in good health and CMV-seropositive. Sequenced: PBMCs. The CDR3: CASSYGLAGADTQYF. Here the CDR3 DNA reads TGTGCCAGCAGCTATGGACTAGCGGGCGCGGATACGCAGTATTTT.